The clone carrying this T cell receptor (beta chain) was counted at least ten times. There are 15 residues in the CDR3. After removal of 3 bases from V and 1 base from J, the junction contained 4 bases not matched to a gene. Germline V gene data show CDR1 as SEHNR and CDR2 as FQNEAQ (reference sequence). The data were taken from a study of molecular identifiers for immune sequencing clone quantification. TCRdb reprocessed the PCR reads via MiXCR and lists one record per CDR3 protein. The sample records about 500,000 distinct CDR3 sequences, around a fifth being singletons. The clonotype was recovered from a human donor in good health. Some libraries in this study had Jurkat cell RNA spiked in. This chain connects TRBV7-9 to TRBJ1-1, with 8 positions matching TRBD1. The sample was naive CD8+ T cells from blood, with Jurkat cell RNA spiked in. As for subset: FACS-sorted CD8+CD4-CCR7+CD45RA+ naive T cells. The CDR3 spells CASSFGQGANTEAFF. In nucleotides, the CDR3 is TGTGCCAGCAGCTTTGGACAGGGCGCGAACACTGAAGCTTTCTTT.